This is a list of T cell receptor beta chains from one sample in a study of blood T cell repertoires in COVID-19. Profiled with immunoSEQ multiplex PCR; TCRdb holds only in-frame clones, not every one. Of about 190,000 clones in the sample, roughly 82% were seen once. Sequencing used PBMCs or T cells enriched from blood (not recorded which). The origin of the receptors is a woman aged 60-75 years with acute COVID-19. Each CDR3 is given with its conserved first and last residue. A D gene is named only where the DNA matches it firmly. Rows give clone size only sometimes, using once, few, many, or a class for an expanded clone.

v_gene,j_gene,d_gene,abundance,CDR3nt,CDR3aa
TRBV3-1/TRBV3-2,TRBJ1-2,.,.,TGTGCCAGCAGGGGCGGGGTTCCCTATGGCTACACCTTC,CASRGGVPYGYTF
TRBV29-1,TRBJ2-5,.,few,TGCAGCGTTTGGCCACAAGAGACCCAGTACTTC,CSVWPQETQYF
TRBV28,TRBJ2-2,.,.,TGTGCCAGCGTTCCGGGACTCCTCTACACCGGGGAGCTGTTTTTT,CASVPGLLYTGELFF
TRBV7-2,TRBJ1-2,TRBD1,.,TGTGCCGGAAGACAGGGGGTGAGCTATGGCTACACCTTC,CAGRQGVSYGYTF
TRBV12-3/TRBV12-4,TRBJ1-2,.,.,TGTGCCAGCAGTTTAATCTTAAATGGCTACACCTTC,CASSLILNGYTF
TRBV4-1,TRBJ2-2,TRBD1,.,TGCGCCAGCAGCCCCGGACAGGGGCCGAACACCGGGGAGCTGTTTTTT,CASSPGQGPNTGELFF
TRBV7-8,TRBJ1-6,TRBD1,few,TGTGCCAGCAGCTCCCATGGACAGGGGGCGCAGGGATCACCCCTCCACTTT,CASSSHGQGAQGSPLHF
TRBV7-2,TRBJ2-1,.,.,TGTGCCAGCAGCTTTTACGGGACTGATTACAATGAGCAGTTCTTC,CASSFYGTDYNEQFF
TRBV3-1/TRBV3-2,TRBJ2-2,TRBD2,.,TGTGCCAGCAGCCAAGCCGGCGGGGGGGCCACCGGGGAGCTGTTTTTT,CASSQAGGGATGELFF
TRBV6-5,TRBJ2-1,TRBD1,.,TGTGCCAGCAGAGCGGACAGGGGACTCTACAATGAGCAGTTCTTC,CASRADRGLYNEQFF
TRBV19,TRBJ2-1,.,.,TGTGCCAGTAGTATAGATCGCGCGGGGAGCTCCTACAATGAGCAGTTCTTC,CASSIDRAGSSYNEQFF
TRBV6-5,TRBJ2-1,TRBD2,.,TGTGCCAGCCCAAAGGGACTATACAACAATGAGCAGTTCTTC,CASPKGLYNNEQFF
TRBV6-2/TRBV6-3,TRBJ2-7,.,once,TGTGCCAGCAGTTACTCGAACAGCAAGTCCTACGAGCAGTACTTC,CASSYSNSKSYEQYF
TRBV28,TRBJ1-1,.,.,TGTGCCAGCAGGGGCGGGGGTCGGACTGAAGCTTTCTTT,CASRGGGRTEAFF
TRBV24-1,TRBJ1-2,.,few,TGTGCCACCAGTGCTCAGGGGCCTGGGGGCTACACCTTC,CATSAQGPGGYTF